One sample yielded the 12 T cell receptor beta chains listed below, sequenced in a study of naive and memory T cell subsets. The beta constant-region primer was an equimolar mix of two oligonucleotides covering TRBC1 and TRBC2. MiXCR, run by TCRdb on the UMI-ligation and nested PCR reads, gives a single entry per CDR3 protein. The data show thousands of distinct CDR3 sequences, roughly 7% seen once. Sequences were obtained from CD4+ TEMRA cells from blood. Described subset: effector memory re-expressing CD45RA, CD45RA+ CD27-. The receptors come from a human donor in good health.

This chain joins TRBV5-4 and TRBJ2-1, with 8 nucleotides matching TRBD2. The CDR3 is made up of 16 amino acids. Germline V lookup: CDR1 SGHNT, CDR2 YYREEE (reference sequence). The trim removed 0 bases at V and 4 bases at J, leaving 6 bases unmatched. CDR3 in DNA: TGTGCCAGCAGCTTGGCCGGTCTAGCGGGTTACAATGAGCAGTTCTTC. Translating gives CASSLAGLAGYNEQFF.

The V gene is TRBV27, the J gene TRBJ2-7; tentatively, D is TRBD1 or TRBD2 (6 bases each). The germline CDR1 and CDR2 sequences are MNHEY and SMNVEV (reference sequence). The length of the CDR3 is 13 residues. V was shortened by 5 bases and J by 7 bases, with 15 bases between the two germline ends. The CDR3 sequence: CASSLIGGGEQYF. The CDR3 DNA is TGTGCCAGCAGTCTTATCGGAGGGGGTGAGCAGTACTTC.

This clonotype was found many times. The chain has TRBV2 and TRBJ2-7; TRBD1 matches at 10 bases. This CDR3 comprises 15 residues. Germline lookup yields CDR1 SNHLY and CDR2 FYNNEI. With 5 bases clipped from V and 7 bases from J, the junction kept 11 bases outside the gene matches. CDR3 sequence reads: CASSPLRQGAREQYF. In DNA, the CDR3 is TGTGCCAGCAGTCCCCTCCGACAGGGGGCTCGAGAGCAGTACTTC.

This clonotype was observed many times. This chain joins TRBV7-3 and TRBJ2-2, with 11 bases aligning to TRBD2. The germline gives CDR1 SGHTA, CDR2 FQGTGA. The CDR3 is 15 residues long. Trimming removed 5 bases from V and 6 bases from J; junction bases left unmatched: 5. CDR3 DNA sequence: TGTGCCAGCAGCCCCGCGACTAGCGGGGCCGGGGAGCTGTTTTTT. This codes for CASSPATSGAGELFF.

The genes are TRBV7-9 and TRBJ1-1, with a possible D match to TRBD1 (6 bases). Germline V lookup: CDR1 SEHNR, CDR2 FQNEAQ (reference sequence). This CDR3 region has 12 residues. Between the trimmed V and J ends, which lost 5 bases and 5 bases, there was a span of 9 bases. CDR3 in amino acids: CASSGGGTEAFF. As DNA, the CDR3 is TGTGCCAGCAGCGGGGGCGGAACTGAAGCTTTCTTT. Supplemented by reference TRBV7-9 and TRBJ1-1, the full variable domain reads DTGVSQNPRHKITKRGQNVTFRCDPISEHNRLYWYRQTLGQGPEFLTYFQNEAQLEKSRLLSDRFSAERPKGSFSTLEIQRTEQGDSAMYLCASSGGGTEAFFGQGTRLTVV.

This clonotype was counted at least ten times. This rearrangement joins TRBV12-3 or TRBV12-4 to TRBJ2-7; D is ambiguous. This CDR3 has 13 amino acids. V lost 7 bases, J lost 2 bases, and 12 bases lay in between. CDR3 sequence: CASITPLAYEQYF. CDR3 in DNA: TGTGCCAGCATCACCCCCCTCGCCTACGAGCAGTACTTC.

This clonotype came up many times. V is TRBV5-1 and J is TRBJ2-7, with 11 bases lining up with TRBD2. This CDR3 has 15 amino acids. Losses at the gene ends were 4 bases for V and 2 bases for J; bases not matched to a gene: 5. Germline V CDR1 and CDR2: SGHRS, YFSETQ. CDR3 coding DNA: TGCGCCAGCAGCACACTGACTAGCGGGGCCTACGAGCAGTACTTC. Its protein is CASSTLTSGAYEQYF.

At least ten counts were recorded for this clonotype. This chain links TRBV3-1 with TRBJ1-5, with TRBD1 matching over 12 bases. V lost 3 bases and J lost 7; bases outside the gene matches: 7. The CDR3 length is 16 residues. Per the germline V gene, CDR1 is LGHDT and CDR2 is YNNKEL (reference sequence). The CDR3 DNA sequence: TGTGCCAGCAGCCAGGGGGACAGGGGGCTAAGCCAGCCCCAGCATTTT. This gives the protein CASSQGDRGLSQPQHF.

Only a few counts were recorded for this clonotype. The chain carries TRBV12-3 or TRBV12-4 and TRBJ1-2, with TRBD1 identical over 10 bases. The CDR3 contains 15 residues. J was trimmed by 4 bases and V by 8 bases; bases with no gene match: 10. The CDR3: CASWRGRTGGYGYTF. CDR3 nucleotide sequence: TGTGCCAGCTGGCGGGGACGGACAGGGGGCTATGGCTACACCTTC.

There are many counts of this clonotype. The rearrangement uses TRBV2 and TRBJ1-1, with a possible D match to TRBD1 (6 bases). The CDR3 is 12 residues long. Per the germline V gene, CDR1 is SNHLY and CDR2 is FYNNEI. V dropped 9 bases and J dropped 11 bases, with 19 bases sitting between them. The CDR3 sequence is CASIPQGAVAFF. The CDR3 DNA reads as TGTGCCAGTATTCCACAGGGAGCGGTTGCTTTCTTT.

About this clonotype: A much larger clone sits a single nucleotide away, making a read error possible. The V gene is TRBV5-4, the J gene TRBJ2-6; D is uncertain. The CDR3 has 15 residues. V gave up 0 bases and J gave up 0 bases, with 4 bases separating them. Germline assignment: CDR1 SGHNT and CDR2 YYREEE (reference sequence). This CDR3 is CASSLGGSGANVLTF. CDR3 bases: TGTGCCAGCAGCTTGGGGGGCTCTGGGGCCAACGTCCTGACTTTC.

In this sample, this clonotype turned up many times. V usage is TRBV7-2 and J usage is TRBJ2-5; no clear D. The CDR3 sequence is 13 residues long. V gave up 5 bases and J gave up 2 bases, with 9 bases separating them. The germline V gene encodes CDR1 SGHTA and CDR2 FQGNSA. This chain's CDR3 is CASSQTLQETQYF. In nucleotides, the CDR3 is TGTGCCAGCAGCCAGACACTTCAAGAGACCCAGTACTTC. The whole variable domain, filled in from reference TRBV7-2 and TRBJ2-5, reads GAGVSQSPSNKVTEKGKDVELRCDPISGHTALYWYRQSLGQGLEFLIYFQGNSAPDKSGLPSDRFSAERTGGSVSTLTIQRTQQEDSAVYLCASSQTLQETQYFGPGTRLLVL.